This passage covers 3 T cell receptor beta chains from one sample sequenced in a study of T cell responses to AZD1222 COVID-19 vaccine. Libraries were prepared by immunoSEQ multiplex PCR; TCRdb keeps only in-frame clonotypes and omits some of them. In the table there are about 69,000 clones, 80% of which are singletons. The sequencing used peripheral blood, collected 28 days after the second AZD1222 dose. These receptors were taken from an adult who received the AZD1222 COVID-19 vaccine.

Turning to this clone: Other DNA sequences of this sample code for an identical CDR3. The chain has TRBV7-9 and TRBJ1-1, with D tentatively TRBD1 (5 bases). Trimming stripped 3 bases from V and 4 bases from J, with 12 bases between. CDR3 length equals 14 residues. Germline V CDR1 and CDR2: SEHNR, FQNEAQ (reference sequence). The DNA for the CDR3 is TGTGCCAGCAGCTTGGGCGGGGGGAGCACTGAAGCTTTCTTT. Amino acids: CASSLGGGSTEAFF.

This clone showed up just once. The chain has TRBV5-4 and TRBJ2-5; D might be TRBD2 (6 bases). Germline values: CDR1 SGHNT, CDR2 YYREEE (reference sequence). The ends were cut back, 5 bases at V and 2 bases at J, with 10 bases in the middle. The CDR3 has 13 residues. This CDR3 is CASRVGGQETQYF. Written as DNA, the CDR3 is TGTGCCAGCAGAGTTGGGGGGCAAGAGACCCAGTACTTC.

This clone was seen only a few times. The chain links TRBV19 to TRBJ2-2; weak D call: TRBD1 (5 bases). The CDR3 runs to 14 residues. V lost 2 bases to trimming and J lost 5 bases, with 9 bases between them. CDR1 and CDR2 (germline): LNHDA, SQIVND (reference sequence). The CDR3 DNA sequence: TGTGCCAGTAGTATATTTGGGGCAACCGGGGAGCTGTTTTTT. It translates to CASSIFGATGELFF.